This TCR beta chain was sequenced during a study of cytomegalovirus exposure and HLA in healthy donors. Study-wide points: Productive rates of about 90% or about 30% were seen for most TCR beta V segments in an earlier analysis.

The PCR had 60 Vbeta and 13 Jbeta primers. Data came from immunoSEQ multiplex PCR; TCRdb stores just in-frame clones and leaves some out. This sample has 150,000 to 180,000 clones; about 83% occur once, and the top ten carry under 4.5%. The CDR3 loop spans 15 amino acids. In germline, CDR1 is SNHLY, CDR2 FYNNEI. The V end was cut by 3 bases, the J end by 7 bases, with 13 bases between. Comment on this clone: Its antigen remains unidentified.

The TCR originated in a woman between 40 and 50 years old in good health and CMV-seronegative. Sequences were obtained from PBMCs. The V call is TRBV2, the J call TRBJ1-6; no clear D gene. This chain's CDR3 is CASSEMLGANSPLHF. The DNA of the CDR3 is TGTGCCAGCAGTGAGATGTTGGGAGCGAATTCACCCCTCCACTTT.